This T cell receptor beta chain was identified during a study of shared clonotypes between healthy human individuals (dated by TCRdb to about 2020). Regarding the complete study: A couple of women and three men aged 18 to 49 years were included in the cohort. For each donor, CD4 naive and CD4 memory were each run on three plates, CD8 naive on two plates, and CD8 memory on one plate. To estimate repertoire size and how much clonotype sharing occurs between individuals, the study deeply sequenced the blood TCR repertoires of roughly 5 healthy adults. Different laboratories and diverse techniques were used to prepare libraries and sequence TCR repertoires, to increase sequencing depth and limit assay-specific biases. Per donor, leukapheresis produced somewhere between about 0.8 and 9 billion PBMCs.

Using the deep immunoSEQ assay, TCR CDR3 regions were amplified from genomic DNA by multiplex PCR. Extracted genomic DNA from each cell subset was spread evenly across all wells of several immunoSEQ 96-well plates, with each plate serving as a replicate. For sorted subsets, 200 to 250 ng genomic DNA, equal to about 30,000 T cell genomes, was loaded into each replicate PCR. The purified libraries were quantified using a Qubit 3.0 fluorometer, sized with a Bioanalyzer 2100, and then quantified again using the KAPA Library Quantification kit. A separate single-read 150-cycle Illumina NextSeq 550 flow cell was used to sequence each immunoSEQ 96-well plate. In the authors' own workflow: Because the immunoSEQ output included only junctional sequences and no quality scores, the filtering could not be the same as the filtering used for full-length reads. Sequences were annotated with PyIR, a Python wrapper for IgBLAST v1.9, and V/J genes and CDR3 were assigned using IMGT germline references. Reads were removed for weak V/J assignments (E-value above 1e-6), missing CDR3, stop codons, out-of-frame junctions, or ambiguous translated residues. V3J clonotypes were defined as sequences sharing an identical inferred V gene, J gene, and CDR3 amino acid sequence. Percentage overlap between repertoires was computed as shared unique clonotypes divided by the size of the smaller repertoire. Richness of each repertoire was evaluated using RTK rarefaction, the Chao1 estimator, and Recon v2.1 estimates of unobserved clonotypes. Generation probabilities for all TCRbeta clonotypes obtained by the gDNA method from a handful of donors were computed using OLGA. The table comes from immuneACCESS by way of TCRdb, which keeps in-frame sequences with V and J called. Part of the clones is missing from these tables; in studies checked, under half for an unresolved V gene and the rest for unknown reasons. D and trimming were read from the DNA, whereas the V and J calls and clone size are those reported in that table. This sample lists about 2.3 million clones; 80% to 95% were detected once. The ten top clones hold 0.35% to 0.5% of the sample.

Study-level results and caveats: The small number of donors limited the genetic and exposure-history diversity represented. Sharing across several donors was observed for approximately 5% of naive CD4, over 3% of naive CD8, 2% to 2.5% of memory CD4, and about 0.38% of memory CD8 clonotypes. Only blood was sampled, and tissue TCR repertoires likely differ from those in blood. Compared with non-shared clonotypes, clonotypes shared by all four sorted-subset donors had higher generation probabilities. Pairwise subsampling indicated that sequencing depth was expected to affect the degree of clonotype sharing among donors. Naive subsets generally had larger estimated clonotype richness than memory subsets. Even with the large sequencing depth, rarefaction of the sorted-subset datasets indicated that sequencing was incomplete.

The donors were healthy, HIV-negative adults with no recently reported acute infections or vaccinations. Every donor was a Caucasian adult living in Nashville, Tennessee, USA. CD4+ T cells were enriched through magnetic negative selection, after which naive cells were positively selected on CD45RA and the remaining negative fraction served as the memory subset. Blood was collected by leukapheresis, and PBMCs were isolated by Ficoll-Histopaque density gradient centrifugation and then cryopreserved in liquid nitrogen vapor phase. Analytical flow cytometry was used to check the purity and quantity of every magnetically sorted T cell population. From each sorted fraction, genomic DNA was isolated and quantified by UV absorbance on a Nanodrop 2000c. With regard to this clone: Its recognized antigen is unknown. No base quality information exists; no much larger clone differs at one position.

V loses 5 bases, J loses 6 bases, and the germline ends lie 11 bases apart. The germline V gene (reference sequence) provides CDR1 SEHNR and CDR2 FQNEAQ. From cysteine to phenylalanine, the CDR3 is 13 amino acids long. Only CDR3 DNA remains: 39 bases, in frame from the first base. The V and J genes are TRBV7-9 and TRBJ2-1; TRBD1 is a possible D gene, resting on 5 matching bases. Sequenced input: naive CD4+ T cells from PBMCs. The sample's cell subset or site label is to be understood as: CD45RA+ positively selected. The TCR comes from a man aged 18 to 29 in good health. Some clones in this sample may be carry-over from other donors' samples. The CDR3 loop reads CASSPRGANEQFF. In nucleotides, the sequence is TGTGCCAGCAGCCCCCGTGGGGCCAATGAGCAGTTCTTC.